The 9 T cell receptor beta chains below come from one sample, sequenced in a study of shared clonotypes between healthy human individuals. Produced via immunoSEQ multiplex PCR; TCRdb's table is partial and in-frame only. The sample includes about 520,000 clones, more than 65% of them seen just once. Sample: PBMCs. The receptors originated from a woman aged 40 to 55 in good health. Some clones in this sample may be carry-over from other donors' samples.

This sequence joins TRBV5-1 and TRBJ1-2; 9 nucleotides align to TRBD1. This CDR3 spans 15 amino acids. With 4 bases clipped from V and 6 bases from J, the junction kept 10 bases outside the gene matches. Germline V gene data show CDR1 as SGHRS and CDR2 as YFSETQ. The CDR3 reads CASSPNRGRGDGYTF. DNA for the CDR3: TGCGCCAGCAGCCCGAACAGGGGGCGAGGGGATGGCTACACCTTC.

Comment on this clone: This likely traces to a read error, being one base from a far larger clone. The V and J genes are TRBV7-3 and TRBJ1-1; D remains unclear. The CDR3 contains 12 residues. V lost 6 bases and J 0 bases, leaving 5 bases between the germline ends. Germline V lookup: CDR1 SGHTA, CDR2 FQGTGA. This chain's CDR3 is CASSGVNTEAFF. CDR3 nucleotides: TGTGCCAGCAGTGGCGTGAACACTGAAGCTTTCTTT.

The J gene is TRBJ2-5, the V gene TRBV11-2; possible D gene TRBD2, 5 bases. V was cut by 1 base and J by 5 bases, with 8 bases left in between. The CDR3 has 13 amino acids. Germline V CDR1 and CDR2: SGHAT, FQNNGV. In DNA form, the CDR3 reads TGTGCCAGCAGCTTAGCGGGAAGTGAGACCCAGTACTTC. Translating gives CASSLAGSETQYF. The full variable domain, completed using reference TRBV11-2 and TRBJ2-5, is EAGVAQSPRYKIIEKRQSVAFWCNPISGHATLYWYQQILGQGPKLLIQFQNNGVVDDSQLPKDRFSAERLKGVDSTLKIQPAKLEDSAVYLCASSLAGSETQYFGPGTRLLVL.

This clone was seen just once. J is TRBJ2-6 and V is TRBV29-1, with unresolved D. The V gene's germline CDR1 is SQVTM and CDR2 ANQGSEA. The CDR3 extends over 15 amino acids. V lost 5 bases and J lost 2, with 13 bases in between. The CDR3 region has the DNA TGCAGCGTTCGGACCCCAGGCCCTGGGGCCAACGTCCTGACTTTC. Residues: CSVRTPGPGANVLTF.

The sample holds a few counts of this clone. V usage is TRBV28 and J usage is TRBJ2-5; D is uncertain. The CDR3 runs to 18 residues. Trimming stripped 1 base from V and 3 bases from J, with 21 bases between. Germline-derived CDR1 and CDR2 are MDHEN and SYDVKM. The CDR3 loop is CASSLLTHEPDSKETQYF. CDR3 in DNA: TGTGCCAGCAGTTTATTAACCCATGAGCCGGATTCTAAAGAGACCCAGTACTTC. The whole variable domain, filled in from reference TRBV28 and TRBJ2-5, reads DVKVTQSSRYLVKRTGEKVFLECVQDMDHENMFWYRQDPGLGLRLIYFSYDVKMKEKGDIPEGYSVSREKKERFSLILESASTNQTSMYLCASSLLTHEPDSKETQYFGPGTRLLVL.

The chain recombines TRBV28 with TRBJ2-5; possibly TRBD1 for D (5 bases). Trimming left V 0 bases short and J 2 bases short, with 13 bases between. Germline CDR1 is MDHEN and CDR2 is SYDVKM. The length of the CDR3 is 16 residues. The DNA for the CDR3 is TGTGCCAGCAGTTTATGGTGGGGCAGTGAACAAGAGACCCAGTACTTC. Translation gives CASSLWWGSEQETQYF. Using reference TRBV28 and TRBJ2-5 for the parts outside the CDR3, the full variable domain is DVKVTQSSRYLVKRTGEKVFLECVQDMDHENMFWYRQDPGLGLRLIYFSYDVKMKEKGDIPEGYSVSREKKERFSLILESASTNQTSMYLCASSLWWGSEQETQYFGPGTRLLVL.

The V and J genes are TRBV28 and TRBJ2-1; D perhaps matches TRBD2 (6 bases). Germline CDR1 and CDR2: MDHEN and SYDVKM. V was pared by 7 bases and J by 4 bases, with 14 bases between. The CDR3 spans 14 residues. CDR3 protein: CASTERARYNEQFF. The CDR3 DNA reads TGTGCCAGCACCGAGCGGGCTCGGTACAATGAGCAGTTCTTC.

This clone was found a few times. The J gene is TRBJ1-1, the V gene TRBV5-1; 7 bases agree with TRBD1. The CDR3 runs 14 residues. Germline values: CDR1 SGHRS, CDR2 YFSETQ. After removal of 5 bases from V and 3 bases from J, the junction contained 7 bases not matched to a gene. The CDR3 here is CASSPYRGDTEAFF. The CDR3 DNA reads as TGCGCCAGCAGTCCTTACAGGGGAGACACTGAAGCTTTCTTT.

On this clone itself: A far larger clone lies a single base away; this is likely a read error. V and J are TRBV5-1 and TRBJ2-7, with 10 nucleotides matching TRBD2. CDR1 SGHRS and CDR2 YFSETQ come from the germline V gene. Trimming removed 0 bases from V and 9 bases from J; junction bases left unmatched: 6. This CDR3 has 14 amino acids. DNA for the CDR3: TGCGCCAGCAGCTTGGAACCAGCGGGAGGGGTGCAGTACTTC. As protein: CASSLEPAGGVQYF.